This TCR beta chain was documented in a study of CD8 T cells in Susac syndrome. The germline CDR1 and CDR2 sequences are SGHAT and FQNNGV. V gave up 6 bases and J gave up 9 bases, with 12 bases separating them. This CDR3 is 12 amino acids long. Random hexamers served to reverse transcribe roughly 0.45 to 1 ug RNA. Amplification of TCR beta CDR3 spanned 54 Vbeta and 13 Jbeta via immunoSEQ multiplex PCR. TCRdb itself ran the immunoSEQ multiplex PCR reads through MiXCR, one entry per CDR3 protein. The sample lists 150,000 or so distinct CDR3 sequences, approximately 94% occurring once. The TCR comes from a human donor with Susac syndrome. This chain joins TRBV11-2 and TRBJ2-1; D gene uncertain. Specimen: CD4+ T cells from PBMCs. CDR3 region: CASSRGPLEQFF. DNA of the CDR3: TGTGCCAGCAGTCGAGGACCTCTTGAGCAGTTCTTC.